Shown below are 9 T cell receptor beta chains from a single sample sequenced in a study of cytomegalovirus exposure and HLA in healthy donors. Amplification used 60 Vbeta primers and 13 Jbeta primers. The data were produced by immunoSEQ multiplex PCR, yet TCRdb's version contains in-frame clones alone and is incomplete. Among tens of thousands of clones, about three quarters were seen once, and the ten largest hold approximately 8.2%. The material sequenced was PBMCs. These receptors came from a man aged 55 to 70 in good health and CMV-seronegative.

V gene TRBV7-2 combines with J gene TRBJ1-1; D is possibly TRBD1 (5 bases). Trimming shortened V by 5 bases and J by 2 bases, and 9 bases separated the two germline ends. The CDR3 extends over 13 amino acids. CDR1 and CDR2 from the germline V gene are SGHTA and FQGNSA. This CDR3 is CASSATGNTEAFF. For the CDR3, the DNA is TGTGCCAGCAGCGCCACAGGCAACACTGAAGCTTTCTTT. Supplemented by reference TRBV7-2 and TRBJ1-1, the full variable domain reads GAGVSQSPSNKVTEKGKDVELRCDPISGHTALYWYRQSLGQGLEFLIYFQGNSAPDKSGLPSDRFSAERTGGSVSTLTIQRTQQEDSAVYLCASSATGNTEAFFGQGTRLTVV.

This sequence joins TRBV5-8 and TRBJ2-5; no reliable D call. Germline CDR1 is SGHTS and CDR2 is YDEGEE. The CDR3 runs 14 residues. Trimming took 0 bases from V and 3 from J, leaving 9 bases between them. CDR3 DNA: TGTGCCAGCAGCTTGGGCAGTCCGAAAGAGACCCAGTACTTC. It translates to CASSLGSPKETQYF. Full variable domain (rest looked up from reference TRBV5-8 and TRBJ2-5): EAGVTQSPTHLIKTRGQQATLRCSPISGHTSVYWYQQALGLGLQFLLWYDEGEERNRGNFPPRFSGRQFPNYSSELNVNALELEDSALYLCASSLGSPKETQYFGPGTRLLVL.

The V gene is TRBV29-1, the J gene TRBJ1-1; 8 bases line up with TRBD1. J was trimmed by 0 bases and V by 4 bases; bases with no gene match: 1. The CDR3 spans 13 residues. The germline V gene encodes CDR1 SQVTM and CDR2 ANQGSEA. The CDR3, as DNA: TGCAGCGTTGGGGACAGGATGAACACTGAAGCTTTCTTT. Protein product: CSVGDRMNTEAFF.

The chain links TRBV6-6 to TRBJ1-2; D perhaps matches TRBD1 (5 bases). CDR1 and CDR2 from the germline V gene are MNHNY and SVGAGI (reference sequence). The CDR3 covers 14 residues. Trimming stripped 5 bases from V and 2 bases from J, with 12 bases between. The CDR3 nucleotides are TGTGCCAGCAGTCCCTTGGGGGGGAACTATGGCTACACCTTC. Amino acid sequence: CASSPLGGNYGYTF.

The CDR3 protein is CASRLTGSMETQYF. The CDR3 DNA is TGTGCCAGCAGACTGACAGGGTCTATGGAGACCCAGTACTTC. This rearrangement joins TRBV2 to TRBJ2-5; 7 nucleotides match TRBD1. J gave up 5 bases and V 6 bases, and 9 bases lay outside the gene matches. This CDR3 region has 14 residues. The V gene's germline CDR1 is SNHLY and CDR2 FYNNEI.

The rearrangement joins TRBV5-4 to TRBJ1-1, with no clear D. Trimming stripped 7 bases from V and 0 bases from J, with 10 bases between. Per the germline V gene, CDR1 is SGHNT and CDR2 is YYREEE (reference sequence). The CDR3 covers 13 residues. CDR3 coding DNA: TGTGCCAGCGCCTACGGAGTGAACACTGAAGCTTTCTTT. This codes for CASAYGVNTEAFF. The full variable domain, rest sourced from reference TRBV5-4 and TRBJ1-1, is ETGVTQSPTHLIKTRGQQVTLRCSSQSGHNTVSWYQQALGQGPQFIFQYYREEENGRGNFPPRFSGLQFPNYSSELNVNALELDDSALYLCASAYGVNTEAFFGQGTRLTVV.

The chain employs TRBV5-1 and TRBJ2-1; D unclear. V dropped 5 bases and J dropped 12 bases, with 6 bases sitting between them. The CDR3 runs 9 residues. CDR1 and CDR2 from the germline V gene are SGHRS and YFSETQ. The CDR3 sequence is CASRSWQFF. The CDR3 region has the DNA TGCGCCAGCAGGTCTTGGCAGTTCTTC.

The rearrangement joins TRBV10-3 to TRBJ1-1; 7 positions match TRBD1. This CDR3 comprises 13 residues. The junction had 7 bases not matched to a gene; V was cut back by 1 base and J by 11 bases. The germline V gene encodes CDR1 ENHRY and CDR2 SYGVKD. This chain's CDR3 is CAISEYTGDRAFF. CDR3 nucleotides: TGTGCCATCAGTGAGTATACAGGGGACCGGGCTTTCTTT.

The CDR3 sequence: CASIRGAGEKLFF. In DNA form, the CDR3 reads TGTGCCAGCATCCGGGGGGCGGGTGAAAAACTGTTTTTT. The chain is built from TRBV6-6 and TRBJ1-4, with TRBD1 as a possible D gene (6 bases). The germline V gene encodes CDR1 MNHNY and CDR2 SVGAGI (reference sequence). Trimming stripped 7 bases from V and 7 bases from J, with 13 bases between. This CDR3 comprises 13 residues.